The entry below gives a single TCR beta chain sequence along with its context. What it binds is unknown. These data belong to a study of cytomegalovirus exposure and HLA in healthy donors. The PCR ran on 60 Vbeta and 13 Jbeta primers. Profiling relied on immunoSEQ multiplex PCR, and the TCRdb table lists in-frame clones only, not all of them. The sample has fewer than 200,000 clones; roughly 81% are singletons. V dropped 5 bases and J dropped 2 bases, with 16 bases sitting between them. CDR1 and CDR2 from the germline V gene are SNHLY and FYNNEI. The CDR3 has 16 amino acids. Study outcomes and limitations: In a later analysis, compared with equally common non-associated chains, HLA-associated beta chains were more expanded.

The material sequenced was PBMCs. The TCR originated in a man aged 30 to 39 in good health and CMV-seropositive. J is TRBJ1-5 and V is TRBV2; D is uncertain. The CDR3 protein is CASSPLEGWGNQPQHF. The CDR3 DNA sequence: TGTGCCAGCAGTCCTTTAGAGGGTTGGGGCAATCAGCCCCAGCATTTT.